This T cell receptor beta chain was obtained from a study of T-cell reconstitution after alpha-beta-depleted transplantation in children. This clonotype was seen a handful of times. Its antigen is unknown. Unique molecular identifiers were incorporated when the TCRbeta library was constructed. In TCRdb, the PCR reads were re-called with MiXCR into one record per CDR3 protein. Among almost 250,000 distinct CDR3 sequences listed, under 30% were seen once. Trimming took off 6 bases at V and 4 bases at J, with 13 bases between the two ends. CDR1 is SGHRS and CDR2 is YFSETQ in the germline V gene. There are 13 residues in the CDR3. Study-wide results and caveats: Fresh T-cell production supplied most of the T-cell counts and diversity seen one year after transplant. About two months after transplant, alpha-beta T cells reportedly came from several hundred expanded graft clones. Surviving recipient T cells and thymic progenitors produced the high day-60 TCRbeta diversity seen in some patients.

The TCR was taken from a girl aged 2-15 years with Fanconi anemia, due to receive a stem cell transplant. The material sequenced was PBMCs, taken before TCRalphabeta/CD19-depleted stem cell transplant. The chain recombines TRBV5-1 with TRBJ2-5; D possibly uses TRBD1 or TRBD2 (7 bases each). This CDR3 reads CASTPGGVETQYF. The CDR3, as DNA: TGCGCCAGCACCCCAGGGGGGGTAGAGACCCAGTACTTC.